The entry below describes one TCR beta chain. Antigen: not known. This sample was included in a study of T cell responses to AZD1222 COVID-19 vaccine. Study-wide background: Second-dose recipients at about 4 or about 12 weeks were treated as one pooled group.

Germline lookup yields CDR1 KGHSH and CDR2 LQKENI. Trimming pared 2 bases from V and 3 bases from J, leaving 8 bases between. The CDR3 covers 13 residues. Study-wide findings and caveats: All repertoire sampling was performed exclusively after the peak T cell response. Spike as a whole was targeted by vaccine-associated CD4 TCRs, dominant at 160-218 and 743-854. There were mostly white British donors and more females than males, and clonal diversity was possibly underestimated.

This table comes from immunoSEQ multiplex PCR, and its TCRdb copy is limited to in-frame clones, with some not included. The table lists some 150,000 clones, under 95% of them singletons, with about 1.9% in the top ten. This rearrangement joins TRBV18 to TRBJ2-7; D unclear. The receptor was isolated from an adult in good health. This sample comprised peripheral blood, obtained on day 0 of AZD1222 vaccination. The CDR3 loop is CASSPGQIYEQYF. CDR3 sequence (DNA): TGTGCCAGCTCACCAGGGCAGATCTACGAGCAGTACTTC.